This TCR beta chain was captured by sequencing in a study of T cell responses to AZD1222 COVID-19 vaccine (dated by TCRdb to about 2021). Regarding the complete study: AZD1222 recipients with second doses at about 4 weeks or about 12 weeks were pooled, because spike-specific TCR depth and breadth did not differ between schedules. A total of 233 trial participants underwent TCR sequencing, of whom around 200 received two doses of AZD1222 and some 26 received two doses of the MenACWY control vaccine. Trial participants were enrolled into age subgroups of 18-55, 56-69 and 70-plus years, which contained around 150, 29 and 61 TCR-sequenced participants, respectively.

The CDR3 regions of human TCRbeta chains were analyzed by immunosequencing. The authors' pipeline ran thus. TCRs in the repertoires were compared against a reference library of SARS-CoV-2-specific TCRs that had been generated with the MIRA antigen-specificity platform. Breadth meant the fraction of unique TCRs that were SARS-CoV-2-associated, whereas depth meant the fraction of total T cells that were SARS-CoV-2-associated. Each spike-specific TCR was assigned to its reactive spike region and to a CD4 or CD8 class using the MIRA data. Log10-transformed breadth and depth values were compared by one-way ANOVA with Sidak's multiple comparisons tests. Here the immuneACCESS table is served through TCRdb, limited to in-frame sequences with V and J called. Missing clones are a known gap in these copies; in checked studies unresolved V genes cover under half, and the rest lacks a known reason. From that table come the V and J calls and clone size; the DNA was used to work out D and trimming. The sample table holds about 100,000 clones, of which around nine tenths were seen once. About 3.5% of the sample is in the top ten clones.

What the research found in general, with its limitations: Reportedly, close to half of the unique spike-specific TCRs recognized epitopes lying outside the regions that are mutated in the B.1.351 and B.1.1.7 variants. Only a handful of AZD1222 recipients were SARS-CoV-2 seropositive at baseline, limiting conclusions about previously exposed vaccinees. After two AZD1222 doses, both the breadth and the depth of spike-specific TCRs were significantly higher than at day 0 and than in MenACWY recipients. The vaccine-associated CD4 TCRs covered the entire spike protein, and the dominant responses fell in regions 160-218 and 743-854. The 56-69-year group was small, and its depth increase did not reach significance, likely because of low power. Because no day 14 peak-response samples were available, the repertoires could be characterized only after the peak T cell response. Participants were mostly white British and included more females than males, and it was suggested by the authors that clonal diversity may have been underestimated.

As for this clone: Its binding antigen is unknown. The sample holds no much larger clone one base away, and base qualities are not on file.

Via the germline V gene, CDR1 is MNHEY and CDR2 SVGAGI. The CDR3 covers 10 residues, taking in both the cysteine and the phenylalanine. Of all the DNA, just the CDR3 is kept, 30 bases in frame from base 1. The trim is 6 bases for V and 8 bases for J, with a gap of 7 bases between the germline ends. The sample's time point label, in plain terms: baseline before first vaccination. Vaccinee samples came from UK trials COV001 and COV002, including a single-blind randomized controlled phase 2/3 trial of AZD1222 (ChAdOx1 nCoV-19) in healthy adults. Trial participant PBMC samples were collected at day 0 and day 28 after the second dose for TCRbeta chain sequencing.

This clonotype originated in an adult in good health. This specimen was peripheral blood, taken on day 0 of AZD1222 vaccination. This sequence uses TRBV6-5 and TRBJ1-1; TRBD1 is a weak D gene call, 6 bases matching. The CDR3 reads CASRGTEAFF. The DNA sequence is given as TGTGCCAGCAGAGGGACAGAAGCTTTCTTT.